The clone carrying this T cell receptor (beta chain) was seen many times. CDR1 MNHEY and CDR2 SMNVEV come from the germline V gene (reference sequence). Trimming cost V 8 bases and J 13 bases, with 14 bases left between them. The CDR3 runs 11 residues. The TCRbeta library incorporated unique molecular identifiers. TCRdb fed the PCR reads into MiXCR, producing one record per CDR3 protein. Of a few hundred thousand distinct CDR3 sequences listed, 9% to 10% are singletons. The entry originates in a study of T-cell reconstitution after alpha-beta-depleted transplantation in children. Sequencing used PBMCs from the stem cell graft donor, obtained from the stem cell graft. This clonotype originated in a human donor who donated a stem cell graft to a child with SCID. The V and J genes are TRBV27 and TRBJ2-2; TRBD1 or TRBD2 may be the D gene (5 bases each). CDR3 in amino acids: CASGTEIMLFF. CDR3 nucleotide sequence: TGTGCCAGCGGGACCGAAATCATGCTGTTTTTT.